This T cell receptor beta chain was captured in a study of cytomegalovirus exposure and HLA in healthy donors. As for the study in general: When 398 donors were genotyped, just over 80% of them were found to fall in the Caucasian-associated ancestry cluster.

Primers included in the PCR were 60 Vbeta and 13 Jbeta primers. TCRdb keeps only in-frame clones here, not all; method: immunoSEQ multiplex PCR. The table lists 85,000 to 100,000 clones, more than 60% of them singletons, with under 7.5% in the top ten. Regarding this clone: The antigen is not known.

The study's findings and limits: TCR beta V- and J-gene trimming was later associated with a missense DCLRE1C variant.

The source of this sequence is a man aged 50 to 60 in good health and CMV-seropositive. The material sequenced was PBMCs.

The CDR3: CASSVARDRVTEAFF. In DNA form, the CDR3 reads TGTGCCAGCAGCGTAGCTCGGGACAGGGTTACTGAAGCTTTCTTT. This chain links TRBV9 with TRBJ1-1; the match to TRBD1 covers 9 bases. Losses at the gene ends were 0 bases for V and 5 bases for J; bases not matched to a gene: 5. The CDR3 length is 15 residues. Germline V gives CDR1 SGDLS, CDR2 YYNGEE.